This is a list of T cell receptor beta chains from one sample in a study of blood T cell repertoires in COVID-19. TCRdb's copy holds only in-frame clones and misses some; the assay was immunoSEQ multiplex PCR. Among 45,000 or so clones listed, about nine tenths were seen once. The sequencing input was peripheral blood. The receptor set was obtained from a man aged 65-85 years with active COVID-19. CDR3s include the opening cysteine and the closing phenylalanine or tryptophan. D genes are given only for firm matches. Rows may omit the clone size; those that give it use once, few, many or a size class.

>TRBD1|few|TRBV19|TRBJ1-1|14
TGTGCCAGTAGTTTTTACCGGGACAGCGATGAAGCTTTCTTT
CASSFYRDSDEAFF
>.|.|TRBV14|TRBJ1-4|16
TGTGCCAGCAGCCAATCCCGGGAGTTGGCTAATGAAAAACTGTTTTTT
CASSQSRELANEKLFF
>TRBD1|.|TRBV7-2|TRBJ1-3|17
TGTGCCAGCAGCACGGGACCGACAGGGGGCTCTGGAAACACCATATATTTT
CASSTGPTGGSGNTIYF
>TRBD1|.|TRBV11-3|TRBJ2-5|14
TGTGCCAGCAGCTCAGGGACAGGGCAGGAGACCCAGTACTTC
CASSSGTGQETQYF
>.|.|TRBV10-3|TRBJ2-7|15
TGTGCCATCAGTGAGATACAGGGTTCCGCCTACGAGCAGTACTTC
CAISEIQGSAYEQYF
>TRBD2|.|TRBV12-3/TRBV12-4|TRBJ2-1|12
TGTGCCAGCGCCTCGCGGGGGAATGAGCAGTTCTTC
CASASRGNEQFF
>.|.|TRBV6-2/TRBV6-3|TRBJ1-6|15
TGTGCCAGCAGTTACTCGGGCAGGGTAAATTCACCCCTCCACTTT
CASSYSGRVNSPLHF
>.|.|TRBV10-3|TRBJ1-2|15
TGTGCCATCAGTAATTCACCTGAAGCGAACTATGGCTACACCTTC
CAISNSPEANYGYTF
>TRBD1|.|TRBV6-5|TRBJ1-6|14
TGTGCCAGCGCGGGGACAGGGCATAATTCACCCCTCCACTTT
CASAGTGHNSPLHF
>.|.|TRBV7-9|TRBJ1-1|14
TGTGCCAGCAGGCCCGATGGGACAAACACTGAAGCTTTCTTT
CASRPDGTNTEAFF